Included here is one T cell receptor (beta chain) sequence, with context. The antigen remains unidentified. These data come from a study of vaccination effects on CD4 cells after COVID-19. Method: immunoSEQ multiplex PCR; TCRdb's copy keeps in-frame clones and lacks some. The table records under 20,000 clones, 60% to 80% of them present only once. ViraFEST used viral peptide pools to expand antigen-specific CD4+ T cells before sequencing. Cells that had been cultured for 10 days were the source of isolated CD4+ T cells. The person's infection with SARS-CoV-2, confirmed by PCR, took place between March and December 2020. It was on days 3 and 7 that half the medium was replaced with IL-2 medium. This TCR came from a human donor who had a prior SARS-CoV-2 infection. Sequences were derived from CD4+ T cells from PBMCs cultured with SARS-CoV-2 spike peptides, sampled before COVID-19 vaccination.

The CDR3 bases are TGTGCCAGCAGCTTAGGTTTGACGGCGGCTTTCACCATATATTTT. Translation gives CASSLGLTAAFTIYF. The chain carries TRBV7-8 and TRBJ1-3; D is uncertain. The CDR3 runs 15 residues. Germline CDR1 reads SGHVS; CDR2 reads FQNEAQ. Between the trimmed V and J ends, which lost 1 base and 9 bases, there was a span of 16 bases.